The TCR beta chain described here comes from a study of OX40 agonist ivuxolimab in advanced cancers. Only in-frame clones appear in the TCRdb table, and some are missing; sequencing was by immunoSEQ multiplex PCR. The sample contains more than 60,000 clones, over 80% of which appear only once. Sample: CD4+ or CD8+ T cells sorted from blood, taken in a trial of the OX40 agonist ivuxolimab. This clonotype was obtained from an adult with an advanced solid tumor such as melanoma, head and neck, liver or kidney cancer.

The CDR3 DNA is TGTGCCAGCAGCTTAAAGGGGACAGGGAGCTACACCTTC. Translating gives CASSLKGTGSYTF. The gene calls are TRBV7-2 and TRBJ1-2; 9 nucleotides line up with TRBD1. This CDR3 is 13 amino acids long. The germline V gene has CDR1 SGHTA and CDR2 FQGNSA. The trim removed 2 bases at V and 9 bases at J, leaving 4 bases unmatched.